A single sample is the source of the 24 T cell receptor beta chains below, sequenced in a study of CD8 T cells in ankylosing spondylitis. TCRdb re-derived calls from the 5' RACE reads in MiXCR, one entry per CDR3 protein. The table has tens of thousands of distinct CDR3 sequences, more than 5.5% seen once. The specimen was synovial fluid, either unsorted or a sorted T cell fraction (not recorded which). These receptors were taken from a male donor with ankylosing spondylitis.

There are many counts of this clonotype. The genes are TRBV12-3 or TRBV12-4 and TRBJ1-2; 7 positions agree with TRBD1. Trimming at V came to 1 base and at J to 7 bases, leaving 12 bases not matched to a gene. The length of the CDR3 is 16 residues. CDR3 bases: TGTGCCAGCAGTTTAGGCGCTGGGTACAGGGGTGGTGGCTACACCTTC. It translates to CASSLGAGYRGGGYTF.

In this sample, this clonotype turned up a few times. The chain carries TRBV6-1 and TRBJ2-6; 8 positions agree with TRBD1. CDR1 and CDR2 (germline): MNHNS, SASEGT. The CDR3 is 16 amino acids. The V and J ends lost 6 bases and 2 bases, in that order; junction bases with no gene match: 6. The chain's CDR3 is CASSALRGPGANVLTF. As DNA, the CDR3 is TGTGCCAGCAGCGCACTCAGGGGGCCTGGGGCCAACGTCCTGACTTTC.

This clonotype occurred a few times. This rearrangement joins TRBV20-1 to TRBJ1-3, with D uncertain. The germline CDR1 and CDR2 sequences are DFQATT and SNEGSKA (reference sequence). Trimming left V 4 bases short and J 0 bases short, with 7 bases between. The CDR3 has 13 amino acids. The CDR3: CSAILSSGNTIYF. The CDR3 DNA sequence: TGCAGTGCTATTCTCAGCTCTGGAAACACCATATATTTT.

In its sample, this clonotype is medium-sized. The gene calls are TRBV5-1 and TRBJ1-1, with TRBD1 matching 10 bases. The length of the CDR3 is 16 residues. Trimming took 3 bases from V and 4 from J; bases not matched to a gene: 9. Germline CDR1 and CDR2: SGHRS and YFSETQ. The CDR3 is CASSWTGGLDGTEAFF. CDR3 DNA: TGCGCCAGCAGCTGGACAGGGGGATTGGATGGCACTGAAGCTTTCTTT.

J is TRBJ1-5 and V is TRBV19; TRBD1 aligns across 8 bases. Germline CDR1 and CDR2: LNHDA and SQIVND (reference sequence). Germline trimming cut 6 bases from V and 7 bases from J; bases unmatched to any gene: 8. This CDR3 is 14 amino acids long. CDR3 region: CASRTGDPRQPQHF. The CDR3 region has the DNA TGTGCCAGTAGGACAGGGGACCCCAGACAGCCCCAGCATTTT.

This chain uses TRBV7-6 with TRBJ2-1; TRBD2 agrees at 10 bases. The ends lost 5 bases at V and 4 bases at J; junction bases unmatched: 5. This CDR3 region has 15 residues. Germline CDR1 reads SGHVS; CDR2 reads FNYEAQ. The CDR3, as DNA: TGTGCCAGCAGCCCTAGGACTAGCGGATACAATGAGCAGTTCTTC. Its protein product is CASSPRTSGYNEQFF.

This clonotype has a count of ten or more. The chain uses TRBV29-1 and TRBJ2-1; D is unresolved. This CDR3 spans 11 amino acids. Trimming took 5 bases from V and 9 from J, leaving 11 bases between them. Germline V CDR1 and CDR2: SQVTM, ANQGSEA. This CDR3 reads CSVMLDGEQFF. The CDR3 DNA sequence: TGCAGCGTTATGTTGGACGGTGAGCAGTTCTTC.

A few counts support this clonotype. V is TRBV20-1 and J is TRBJ2-3, with 13 bases fitting TRBD2. Trimming removed 6 bases from V and 0 bases from J; junction bases left unmatched: 9. CDR1 and CDR2 (germline): DFQATT, SNEGSKA (reference sequence). The CDR3 spans 17 residues. The CDR3 sequence: CSAEGLAGRPSTDTQYF. The DNA of the CDR3 is TGCAGTGCGGAGGGACTAGCGGGGCGCCCTAGCACAGATACGCAGTATTTT.

This clonotype was counted many times. This rearrangement joins TRBV7-2 to TRBJ2-7; D unclear. The length of the CDR3 is 15 residues. In germline, CDR1 is SGHTA, CDR2 FQGNSA. Trimming left V 5 bases short and J 3 bases short, with 17 bases between. This CDR3 is CASSPGPGDGYEQYF. CDR3 nucleotide sequence: TGTGCCAGCAGCCCGGGCCCGGGCGACGGCTACGAGCAGTACTTC.

This clonotype appeared many times. The rearrangement joins TRBV3-1 to TRBJ2-1; D not resolved. The CDR3 runs 12 residues. Germline V gene lookup returns CDR1 LGHDT and CDR2 YNNKEL (reference sequence). V was pared by 2 bases and J by 10 bases, with 9 bases between. The CDR3 nucleotides are TGTGCCAGCAGCCAATCGGAAATAGAGCAGTTCTTC. Its translation: CASSQSEIEQFF.

Ten or more counts support this clonotype. The V call is TRBV20-1, the J call TRBJ2-1; TRBD2 matches at 11 bases. Trimming at V came to 3 bases and at J to 10 bases, leaving 14 bases not matched to a gene. The CDR3 is made up of 16 amino acids. Per germline, CDR1 DFQATT and CDR2 SNEGSKA (reference sequence). In DNA form, the CDR3 reads TGCAGTGCTAGGCGGCGGACTAGCGGGTTCCCGGGCGAGCAGTTCTTC. Amino acids: CSARRRTSGFPGEQFF.

This clonotype was detected ten times or more. V gene TRBV5-1 combines with J gene TRBJ2-3, with unresolved D. The germline gives CDR1 SGHRS, CDR2 YFSETQ. This CDR3 region has 16 residues. Trimming removed 3 bases from V and 0 bases from J, with 14 bases in between. As DNA, the CDR3 is TGCGCCAGCAGCTCCGAGCGTTACGCTAGCACAGATACGCAGTATTTT. It codes for CASSSERYASTDTQYF.

This rearrangement joins TRBV20-1 to TRBJ2-5; 8 bases match TRBD2. J lost 4 bases, V lost 2 bases, and 9 bases had no gene match. CDR3 length: 15 residues. Germline CDR1 is DFQATT and CDR2 is SNEGSKA (reference sequence). As DNA, the CDR3 is TGCAGTGCTAGAAGCCCCCTTAGCGGGATAGAGACCCAGTACTTC. Protein product: CSARSPLSGIETQYF.

Sample share makes this clonotype medium-sized. This chain uses TRBV7-9 with TRBJ2-4; D possibly matches TRBD1 or TRBD2 (5 bases each). Germline-derived CDR1 and CDR2 are SEHNR and FQNEAQ (reference sequence). The CDR3 runs 13 residues. Trimming stripped 1 base from V and 7 bases from J, with 8 bases between. CDR3 residues: CASSLGGTNIQYF. CDR3 coding DNA: TGTGCCAGCAGCTTAGGGGGGACGAACATTCAGTACTTC. Using reference TRBV7-9 and TRBJ2-4 for the parts outside the CDR3, the full variable domain is DTGVSQNPRHKITKRGQNVTFRCDPISEHNRLYWYRQTLGQGPEFLTYFQNEAQLEKSRLLSDRFSAERPKGSFSTLEIQRTEQGDSAMYLCASSLGGTNIQYFGAGTRLSVL.

This clonotype was observed at least ten times. The chain combines TRBV29-1 with TRBJ1-1, with TRBD1 identical over 8 bases. The CDR3 spans 12 residues. V dropped 6 bases and J dropped 8; count of bases not matched to a gene: 8. The germline V gene encodes CDR1 SQVTM and CDR2 ANQGSEA. This chain's CDR3 is CSVPGGGEEAFF. The CDR3 region has the DNA TGCAGCGTCCCAGGGGGCGGTGAGGAAGCTTTCTTT.

This clonotype was picked up a small number of times. The rearrangement joins TRBV9 to TRBJ1-1, with TRBD1 as a possible D gene (6 bases). V was shortened by 0 bases and J by 3 bases, with 15 bases between the two germline ends. The CDR3 has 16 residues. Germline CDR1 reads SGDLS; CDR2 reads YYNGEE. Here the CDR3 DNA reads TGTGCCAGCAGCGTAGTTGATGGGGGCCCCCACACTGAAGCTTTCTTT. This codes for CASSVVDGGPHTEAFF.

The rearrangement joins TRBV20-1 to TRBJ1-4; 11 bases agree with TRBD1. The trim removed 5 bases at V and 5 bases at J, leaving 10 bases unmatched. Germline CDR1 DFQATT, CDR2 SNEGSKA (reference sequence). This CDR3 comprises 16 residues. CDR3 sequence: CSAPGQGAALNEKLFF. The CDR3 bases are TGCAGTGCTCCCGGACAGGGGGCCGCTCTCAATGAAAAACTGTTTTTT.

This clonotype was picked up many times. The chain recombines TRBV3-1 with TRBJ1-5; D is ambiguous. The ends were cut back, 0 bases at V and 4 bases at J, with 4 bases in the middle. Germline CDR1 is LGHDT and CDR2 is YNNKEL (reference sequence). The CDR3 runs 13 residues. The CDR3 DNA follows: TGTGCCAGCAGCCAAGATCTAAATCAGCCCCAGCATTTT. Protein sequence: CASSQDLNQPQHF.

Points on this clonotype: A read error may be the cause here, since a much bigger clone is one base away. The chain joins TRBV12-3 or TRBV12-4 to TRBJ2-2, with 16 positions matching TRBD2. This CDR3 is 18 amino acids long. CDR3 sequence: CACSLGGLAGGPTGELFF. As DNA, the CDR3 is TGTGCCTGCAGTTTAGGGGGACTAGCGGGAGGGCCCACCGGGGAGCTGTTTTTT.

In this sample, this clonotype turned up a few times. The gene calls are TRBV6-1 and TRBJ2-7; 9 bases map to TRBD1. Losses at the gene ends were 6 bases for V and 6 bases for J; bases not matched to a gene: 12. CDR1 is MNHNS and CDR2 is SASEGT in the germline V gene. The CDR3 runs 15 residues. The CDR3 protein is CASSPELGQGSEQYF. The CDR3, as DNA: TGTGCCAGCAGCCCCGAGCTGGGACAGGGCTCCGAGCAGTACTTC.

CDR3 loop: CASSHPRSYEQYF. The CDR3 DNA reads as TGTGCCAGCAGCCACCCTCGAAGCTACGAGCAGTACTTC. The chain recombines TRBV5-4 with TRBJ2-7; the D is unclear. V shed 4 bases and J shed 3 bases, with 11 bases lying between them. The germline V gene encodes CDR1 SGHNT and CDR2 YYREEE (reference sequence). The CDR3 spans 13 residues.

This clonotype was counted a few times. The chain links TRBV5-5 to TRBJ1-2; D gene ambiguous. CDR3 length: 14 residues. Trimming left V 0 bases short and J 8 bases short, with 14 bases between. In germline, CDR1 is SGHKS, CDR2 YYEKEE (reference sequence). In nucleotides, the CDR3 is TGTGCCAGCAGCTTGGAATACAATTCCTGGGGCTACACCTTC. This encodes CASSLEYNSWGYTF.

This clonotype was observed many times. Here the CDR3 DNA reads TGTGCCAGCAGCTTAAGACTAGCGGACACCGGGGAGCTGTTTTTT. Amino acids: CASSLRLADTGELFF. The chain recombines TRBV7-9 with TRBJ2-2; TRBD2 matches 9 bases. The CDR3 covers 15 residues. The V gene end was trimmed by 2 bases and the J gene end by 3 bases; junction bases not matched to a gene: 1. Germline V CDR1 and CDR2: SEHNR, FQNEAQ (reference sequence).

This chain's CDR3 is CASIWTYEQYF. In DNA form, the CDR3 reads TGTGCCAGCATCTGGACCTACGAGCAGTACTTC. The chain recombines TRBV2 with TRBJ2-7; D is ambiguous. This CDR3 is built from 11 residues. V was shortened by 7 bases and J by 2 bases, with 6 bases between the two germline ends. The germline V gene encodes CDR1 SNHLY and CDR2 FYNNEI.